Each of the 5 T cell receptor beta chains below was sequenced from the same sample in a study of early T cells in non-severe SARS-CoV-2 infection (dated by TCRdb to about 2021). Libraries were constructed by 5' RACE. TCRdb names NextSeq 500 as the instrument used. TCRdb reanalyzed the raw reads on its own, using fastp at Q25 for trimming and MiXCR for clone calling, and kept in-frame beta chains. Rows with a matching CDR3 protein are joined into one entry that keeps the most common DNA and genes. Counted in this sample were some 40,000 distinct CDR3 sequences; roughly 5.6% of them appeared once. The ten largest clones add up to approximately 30% of the sample. The sample comprised whole blood. The source is an adult who was a healthcare worker with PCR-confirmed SARS-CoV-2 infection or an uninfected control (not recorded which).

The chain couples TRBV28 to TRBJ2-5; possible D gene TRBD2, 6 bases. The CDR3 runs to 13 residues. V lost 2 bases and J 6 bases, leaving 10 bases between the germline ends. Germline lookup yields CDR1 MDHEN and CDR2 SYDVKM. The CDR3 is CASSLAGLQTQYF. The CDR3 DNA follows: TGTGCCAGCAGTTTAGCGGGGTTACAGACCCAGTACTTC.

This clonotype was counted many times. J is TRBJ1-6 and V is TRBV7-2; possibly TRBD1 for D (5 bases). CDR1 SGHTA and CDR2 FQGNSA come from the germline V gene. Trimming stripped 3 bases from V and 5 bases from J, with 14 bases between. This CDR3 contains 16 residues. CDR3 protein: CASSFLGLLNNSPLHF. The CDR3 nucleotides are TGTGCCAGCAGCTTCCTGGGACTACTTAATAATTCACCCCTCCACTTT.

The chain has TRBV4-2 and TRBJ2-5; D unclear. The ends were cut back, 4 bases at V and 4 bases at J, with 13 bases in the middle. Looked up from germline, CDR1 is LGHNA and CDR2 is YNFKEQ. There are 14 residues in the CDR3. The CDR3 DNA follows: TGTGCCAGCAGCCCAATCTCGGGCGGAGAGACCCAGTACTTC. Translation gives CASSPISGGETQYF.

This clonotype was found a few times. The V gene is TRBV4-1, the J gene TRBJ2-2, with D unresolved. Germline V CDR1 and CDR2: MGHRA, YSYEKL. The V and J ends lost 2 bases and 4 bases respectively, with 11 bases between them. The CDR3 is 15 amino acids. CDR3: CASSQQQLGTGELFF. The CDR3 DNA follows: TGCGCCAGCAGCCAACAACAGCTGGGCACCGGGGAGCTGTTTTTT.

The table lists this clonotype with many counts. The chain is built from TRBV24-1 and TRBJ1-2, with TRBD1 matching over 12 bases. Germline V gives CDR1 KGHDR, CDR2 SFDVKD. V lost 9 bases and J lost 7; bases outside the gene matches: 5. This CDR3 comprises 13 residues. CDR3 loop: CATSGTGGPGYTF. The DNA of the CDR3 is TGTGCCACCTCCGGGACAGGGGGCCCTGGCTACACCTTC.